The sample holds a few counts of the clone carrying this T cell receptor beta chain. Its antigen is not known. The method was immunoSEQ multiplex PCR; TCRdb's version includes in-frame clones alone and lacks a portion of them. The sample lists more than 300,000 clones, about 77% occurring once. The data belong to a study of cytotoxic CD8 clonotypes in ibrutinib-treated CLL. Study-level points and caveats: Clonality (at baseline) was higher than in age-matched healthy donors and tracked circulating CD8+ T-cell counts. For progressing versus sustained-remission patients, sampling times were not the same.

This CDR3 spans 14 amino acids. In germline, CDR1 is SNHLY, CDR2 FYNNEI. The ends lost 6 bases at V and 5 bases at J; junction bases unmatched: 4. The source of around 1.9 micrograms of genomic DNA for TCR beta libraries was cryopreserved PBMCs. This TCR came from a human donor with chronic lymphocytic leukemia. Sequencing was performed on PBMCs, taken before ibrutinib treatment. This rearrangement joins TRBV2 to TRBJ2-1; 10 bases are a match to TRBD2. CDR3 in amino acids: CASRVGLADNEQFF. Here the CDR3 DNA reads TGTGCCAGCAGGGTCGGACTAGCGGACAATGAGCAGTTCTTC.